This T cell receptor beta chain was sequenced in a study of T cells after posttransplantation cyclophosphamide. On the day of bone marrow donation, the related graft donor provided peripheral blood. TCRdb's copy holds only in-frame clones and misses some; the assay was immunoSEQ multiplex PCR. The sample holds about 21,000 clones, roughly 98% seen once. The sample was naive CD8+ T cells sorted from PBMCs. The TCR comes from a man between 40 and 49 years old in good health, CMV-negative, and a related stem cell transplant donor.

The CDR3 here is CASSLEDTKYEQYF. The DNA for the CDR3 is TGCGCCAGCAGCTTGGAGGACACCAAATACGAGCAGTACTTC. J is TRBJ2-7 and V is TRBV5-1, with D perhaps TRBD1 (5 bases). The CDR3 sequence is 14 residues long. V lost 0 bases and J 4 bases, leaving 11 bases between the germline ends. Per the germline V gene, CDR1 is SGHRS and CDR2 is YFSETQ.